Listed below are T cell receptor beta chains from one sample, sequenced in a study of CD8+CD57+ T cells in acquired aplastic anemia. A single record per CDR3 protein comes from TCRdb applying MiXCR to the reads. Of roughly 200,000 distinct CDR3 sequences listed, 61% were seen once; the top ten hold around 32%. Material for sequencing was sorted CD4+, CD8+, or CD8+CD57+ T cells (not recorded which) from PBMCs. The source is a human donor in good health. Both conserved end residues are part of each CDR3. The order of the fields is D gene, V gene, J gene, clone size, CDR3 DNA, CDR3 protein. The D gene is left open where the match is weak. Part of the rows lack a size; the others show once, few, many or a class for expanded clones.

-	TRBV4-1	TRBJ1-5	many	TGCGCCAGCAGCCAAGGCGGGGTAGGCAATCAGCCCCAGCATTTT	CASSQGGVGNQPQHF
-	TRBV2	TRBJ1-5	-	TGTGCCAGCAGTCCCTTAGACCACCAGCCCCAGCATTTT	CASSPLDHQPQHF
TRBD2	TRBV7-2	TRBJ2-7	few	TGTGCCAGCAGCTTGGGGACTACCGGCAACGAGCAGTACTTC	CASSLGTTGNEQYF
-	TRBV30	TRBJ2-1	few	TGTGCCTGGAGTTGGTTTAGCGGAAATGAGCAGTTCTTC	CAWSWFSGNEQFF
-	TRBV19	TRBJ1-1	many	TGTGCCAGTAGTATAGCATTAAACACTGAAGCTTTCTTT	CASSIALNTEAFF
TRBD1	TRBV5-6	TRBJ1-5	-	TGTGCCAGCAGCTATATGGACAGGGATTCTCAGCCCCAGCATTTT	CASSYMDRDSQPQHF
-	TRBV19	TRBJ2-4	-	TGTGCCAGTAGTAGTGTCCTAGCCAAAAACATTCAGTACTTC	CASSSVLAKNIQYF
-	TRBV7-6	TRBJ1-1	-	TGTGCCAGCAGCTCAAGCCAGAGTGAAGCTTTCTTT	CASSSSQSEAFF
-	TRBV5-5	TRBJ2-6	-	TGTGCCAGCAGCTCACAGGGACCCCCTGGGGCCAACGTCCTGACTTTC	CASSSQGPPGANVLTF
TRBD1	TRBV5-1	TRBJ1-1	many	TGCGCCAGCAGCTTAGCCTGGACAGGGGGGAACACTGAAGCTTTCTTT	CASSLAWTGGNTEAFF
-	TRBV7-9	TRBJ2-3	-	TGTGCCAGCAGCTTAGATACGCAGTATTTT	CASSLDTQYF
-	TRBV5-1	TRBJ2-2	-	TGCGCCAGCAGAAACATTGCTTGGTCGAGAACGAACACTGGGGAGCTGGTTTTT	CASRNIAWSRTNTGELVF
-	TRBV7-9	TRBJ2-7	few	TGTGCCAGCAGCTTCGCGCTCGATTCGAGGGAGCAGTACTTC	CASSFALDSREQYF
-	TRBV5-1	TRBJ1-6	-	TGCGCCAGCAGCCTATCCCCAGCGGCAGGTTCACCCCTCCACTTT	CASSLSPAAGSPLHF
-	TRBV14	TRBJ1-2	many	TGTGCCAGCAGCCAAGATCTTATGGGCAGCCACGTAGTAGGCTCCGATCGCTACACCTTC	CASSQDLMGSHVVGSDRYTF
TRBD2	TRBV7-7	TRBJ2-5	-	TGTGCTAGCAGCTTAGCGTCTAGCGGGGGGCAAGAGACCCAGTACTTC	CASSLASSGGQETQYF